These 13 T cell receptor beta chains originate from one sample sequenced in a study of blood T cell repertoires in COVID-19. The assay was immunoSEQ multiplex PCR, and TCRdb's table has in-frame clones only and misses some. This repertoire shows 81,000 or so clones, 81% found once; its top ten account for about 13%. The sequenced sample was peripheral blood. Receptors originate from a human donor in a cohort sampled during active COVID-19.

The genes are TRBV7-9 and TRBJ1-1; 8 positions match TRBD1. The junction had 0 bases not matched to a gene; V was cut back by 4 bases and J by 5 bases. The CDR3 loop spans 12 amino acids. Germline V gene data show CDR1 as SEHNR and CDR2 as FQNEAQ (reference sequence). CDR3 in amino acids: CASSWDRTEAFF. DNA of the CDR3: TGTGCCAGCAGCTGGGACAGGACTGAAGCTTTCTTT.

The chain has TRBV20-1 and TRBJ2-1; 10 nucleotides line up with TRBD2. From germline, CDR1 is DFQATT and CDR2 SNEGSKA (reference sequence). The CDR3 totals 14 residues. V was clipped by 3 bases and J by 5 bases; unmatched bases: 4. The CDR3 region has the DNA TGCAGTGCTAGTAGCGGGGGGCCCAACAATGAGCAGTTCTTC. Amino acid sequence: CSASSGGPNNEQFF.

This clone was recorded at least ten times. The rearrangement uses TRBV5-1 and TRBJ2-1; no definite D call. From germline, CDR1 is SGHRS and CDR2 YFSETQ. This CDR3 spans 13 amino acids. The V gene lost 1 base and the J gene lost 8 bases, with 10 bases spanning the gap. The CDR3 here is CASSLTGFDEQFF. CDR3 nucleotide sequence: TGCGCCAGCAGCTTGACCGGGTTCGATGAGCAGTTCTTC.

This chain joins TRBV19 and TRBJ2-5; D perhaps matches TRBD2 (6 bases). CDR3 length: 16 residues. Trimming pared 4 bases from V and 2 bases from J, leaving 17 bases between. Germline assignment: CDR1 LNHDA and CDR2 SQIVND (reference sequence). DNA for the CDR3: TGTGCCAGTAGTAATCCAGGCGGGGCCCATCAAGAGACCCAGTACTTC. Protein sequence: CASSNPGGAHQETQYF.

The chain employs TRBV10-3 and TRBJ2-1, with 16 nucleotides matching TRBD2. Germline lookup yields CDR1 ENHRY and CDR2 SYGVKD. The CDR3 is 15 amino acids. V trimming: 5 bases; J trimming: 9 bases; junction bases outside the gene matches: 4. CDR3 sequence (DNA): TGTGCCATCAGTCCCGGGACTAGCGGGGGGGGTGAGCAGTTCTTC. This gives the protein CAISPGTSGGGEQFF.

The J gene is TRBJ1-1, the V gene TRBV6-5; D call uncertain. Germline loops: CDR1 MNHEY, CDR2 SVGAGI. The CDR3 consists of 15 residues. V was cut by 0 bases and J by 1 base, with 9 bases left in between. The CDR3 nucleotides read TGTGCCAGCAGTTACTCTTCAAGGAGGAACACTGAAGCTTTCTTT. Its protein is CASSYSSRRNTEAFF.

The rearrangement uses TRBV28 and TRBJ2-7; 8 nucleotides line up with TRBD1. V was clipped by 7 bases and J by 3 bases; unmatched bases: 11. CDR3 length: 15 residues. CDR1 and CDR2 (germline): MDHEN, SYDVKM. The CDR3 loop reads CASTQGDRLYYEQYF. Here the CDR3 DNA reads TGTGCCAGCACCCAGGGGGACAGGCTATACTACGAGCAGTACTTC.

This clone showed up just a few times. The V gene is TRBV7-3, the J gene TRBJ1-6; 12 positions agree with TRBD1. CDR3 length equals 15 residues. Germline trimming cut 2 bases from V and 8 bases from J; bases unmatched to any gene: 1. From germline, CDR1 is SGHTA and CDR2 FQGTGA. The CDR3 DNA reads TGTGCCAGCAGCTTAGGGACAGGGGGCTATTCACCCCTCCACTTT. Its protein product is CASSLGTGGYSPLHF.

J is TRBJ1-1 and V is TRBV6-6; the match to TRBD1 covers 9 bases. This CDR3 has 14 amino acids. The J segment lost 3 bases and the V segment lost 7 bases, leaving 6 bases of the junction unmatched. Germline V CDR1 and CDR2: MNHNY, SVGAGI (reference sequence). The CDR3 loop is CASITRQGDTEAFF. DNA for the CDR3: TGTGCCAGCATCACGAGACAGGGGGACACTGAAGCTTTCTTT.

The chain combines TRBV9 with TRBJ2-7; D is uncertain. The CDR3 runs to 15 residues. Germline CDR1 reads SGDLS; CDR2 reads YYNGEE. V was cut by 0 bases and J by 0 bases, with 10 bases left in between. CDR3 sequence reads: CASSVDPVSSYEQYF. The CDR3 DNA reads TGTGCCAGCAGCGTAGATCCGGTGAGCTCCTACGAGCAGTACTTC. Using reference TRBV9 and TRBJ2-7 for the parts outside the CDR3, the full variable domain is DSGVTQTPKHLITATGQRVTLRCSPRSGDLSVYWYQQSLDQGLQFLIQYYNGEERAKGNILERFSAQQFPDLHSELNLSSLELGDSALYFCASSVDPVSSYEQYFGPGTRLTVT.

V and J are TRBV3-1 (or the pseudogene TRBV3-2) and TRBJ1-5, with 11 nucleotides matching TRBD1. V shed 2 bases and J 2 bases; nucleotides not matched to a gene: 11. The germline CDR1 and CDR2 sequences are LGHDT and YNNKEL (reference sequence). CDR3 length: 19 residues. DNA of the CDR3: TGTGCCAGCAGCCAACGGAGGGACAGGGGGGGTCCGGGCAATCAGCCCCAGCATTTT. As protein: CASSQRRDRGGPGNQPQHF.

This clone appeared many times. The J gene is TRBJ2-3, the V gene TRBV18; D unresolved. CDR3 length: 15 amino acids. Looked up from germline, CDR1 is KGHSH and CDR2 is LQKENI. The V end lost 4 bases, the J end lost 6 bases, and 17 bases lay between the germline ends. CDR3 sequence: CASSLTDSAWDTQYF. The CDR3 nucleotides read TGTGCCAGCTCACTGACCGACTCGGCTTGGGATACGCAGTATTTT.

The V call is TRBV6-2 or TRBV6-3, the J call TRBJ2-7; D unclear. The CDR3 length is 16 residues. Germline V CDR1 and CDR2: MNHEY, SVGEGT. The V gene lost 8 bases and the J gene lost 1 base, with 21 bases spanning the gap. CDR3 loop: CASGPPTVQFSYEQYF. In DNA, the CDR3 is TGTGCCAGCGGCCCCCCGACCGTACAGTTTTCCTACGAGCAGTACTTC.